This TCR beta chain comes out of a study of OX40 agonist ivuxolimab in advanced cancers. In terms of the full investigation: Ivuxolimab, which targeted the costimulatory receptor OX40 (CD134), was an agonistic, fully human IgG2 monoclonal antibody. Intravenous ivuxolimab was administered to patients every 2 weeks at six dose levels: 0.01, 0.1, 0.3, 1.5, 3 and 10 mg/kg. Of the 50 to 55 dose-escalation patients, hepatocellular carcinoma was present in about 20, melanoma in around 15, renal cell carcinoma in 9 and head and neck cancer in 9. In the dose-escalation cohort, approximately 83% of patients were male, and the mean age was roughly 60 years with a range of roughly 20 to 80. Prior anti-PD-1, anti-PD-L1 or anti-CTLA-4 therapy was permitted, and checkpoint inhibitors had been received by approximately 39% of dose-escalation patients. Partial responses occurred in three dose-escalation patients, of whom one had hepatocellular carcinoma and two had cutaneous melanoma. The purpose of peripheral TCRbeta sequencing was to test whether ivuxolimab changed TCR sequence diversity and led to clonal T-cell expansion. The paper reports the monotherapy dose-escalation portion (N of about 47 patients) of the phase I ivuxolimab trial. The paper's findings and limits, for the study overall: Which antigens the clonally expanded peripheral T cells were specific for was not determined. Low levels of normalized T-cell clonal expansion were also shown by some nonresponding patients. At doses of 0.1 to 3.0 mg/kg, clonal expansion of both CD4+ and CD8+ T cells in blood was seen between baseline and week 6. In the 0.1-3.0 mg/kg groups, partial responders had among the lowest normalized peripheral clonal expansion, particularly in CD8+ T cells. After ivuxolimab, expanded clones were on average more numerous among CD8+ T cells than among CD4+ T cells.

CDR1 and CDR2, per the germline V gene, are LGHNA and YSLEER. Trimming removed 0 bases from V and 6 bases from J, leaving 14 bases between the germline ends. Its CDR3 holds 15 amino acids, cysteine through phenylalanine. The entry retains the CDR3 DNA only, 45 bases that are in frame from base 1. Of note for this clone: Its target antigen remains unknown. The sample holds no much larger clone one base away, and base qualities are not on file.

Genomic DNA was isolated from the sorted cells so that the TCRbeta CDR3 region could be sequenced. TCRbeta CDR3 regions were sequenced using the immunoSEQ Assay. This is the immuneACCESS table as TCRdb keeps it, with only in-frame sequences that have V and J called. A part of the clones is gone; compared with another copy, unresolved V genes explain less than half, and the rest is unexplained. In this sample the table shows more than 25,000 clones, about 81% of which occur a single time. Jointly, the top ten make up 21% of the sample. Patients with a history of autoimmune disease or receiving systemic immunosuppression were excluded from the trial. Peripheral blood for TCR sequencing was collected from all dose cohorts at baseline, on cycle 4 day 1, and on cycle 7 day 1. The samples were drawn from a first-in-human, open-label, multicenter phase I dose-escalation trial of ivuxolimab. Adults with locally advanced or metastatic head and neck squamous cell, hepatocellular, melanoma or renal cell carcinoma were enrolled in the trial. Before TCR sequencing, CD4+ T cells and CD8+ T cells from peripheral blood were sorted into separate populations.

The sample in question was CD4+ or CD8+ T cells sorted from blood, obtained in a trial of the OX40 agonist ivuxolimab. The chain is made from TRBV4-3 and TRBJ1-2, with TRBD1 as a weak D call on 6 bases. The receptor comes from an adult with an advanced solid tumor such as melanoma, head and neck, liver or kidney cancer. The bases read TGCGCCAGCAGCCAAGAAGGCAGGGGCGGGGATGGCTACACCTTC. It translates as CASSQEGRGGDGYTF.